The source of this T cell receptor (beta chain) is a study of CD8+ T cells in alopecia areata. Background on the study: The SALT score measured affected scalp surface percentage in treated patients.

The authors extracted RNA and reverse transcribed it into cDNA as the sequencing template. TCRdb keeps only in-frame clones here, not all; method: immunoSEQ multiplex PCR. The repertoire holds 170,000 or so clones, with around 58% as singletons. CDR1 is SGHVS and CDR2 is FQNEAQ in the germline V gene. The CDR3 contains 16 residues. As to this clone: The junction shows a germline mismatch at one end, possibly a read error.

Treatment here: oral pan-JAK inhibitor, 5-10 mg twice daily. It was from alopecia areata patients that lesional scalp punch biopsies and peripheral blood were collected. This specimen was CD8+ T cells sorted from blood, taken at week 24, from a patient treated with tofacitinib. The chain combines TRBV7-8 with TRBJ2-1, with 7 nucleotides matching TRBD2. The origin of this receptor is a human donor with alopecia areata. The CDR3 coding sequence is TGTGCCGGCAGCTTAGCAGGGACTATACCCGCCAATGAGCAGTTCTTC. This codes for CAGSLAGTIPANEQFF.